The 31 T cell receptor beta chains listed next were all sequenced from one sample in a study of blood T cell repertoires in COVID-19. Assay: immunoSEQ multiplex PCR; the TCRdb copy retains only in-frame clones and omits some. The data show some 220,000 clones, around 85% seen once. The sequenced sample was peripheral blood. The source of these receptors is a middle-aged man with COVID-19, enrolled during active disease.

The V and J genes are TRBV11-2 and TRBJ1-2, with 7 bases matching TRBD1. CDR1 and CDR2 (germline): SGHAT, FQNNGV. V lost 5 bases to trimming and J lost 8 bases; unmatched junction nucleotides: 8. The CDR3 length is 13 residues. The CDR3 bases are TGTGCCAGCAGCCCGGACAGGTTGTTGGGCTACACCTTC. Translating gives CASSPDRLLGYTF.

The V and J genes are TRBV5-1 and TRBJ2-7, with 9 bases identical to TRBD1. The CDR3 sequence is 16 residues long. With V trimmed by 3 bases and J by 6 bases, 13 bases remained unmatched. Germline V gene sequence: CDR1 SGHRS, CDR2 YFSETQ. This chain's CDR3 is CASSWDVGQGLVEQYF. The DNA for the CDR3 is TGCGCCAGCAGCTGGGACGTGGGACAGGGATTGGTCGAGCAGTACTTC.

This clone was seen just once. This chain joins TRBV5-4 and TRBJ2-2; D may be TRBD1 (6 bases). The CDR3 is 14 residues long. Germline loops: CDR1 SGHNT, CDR2 YYREEE (reference sequence). V shed 4 bases and J shed 6 bases, with 13 bases lying between them. CDR3 bases: TGTGCCAGCAGCAGCTCAGGGGTATCCGGGGAGCTGTTTTTT. It yields the protein CASSSSGVSGELFF.

The chain employs TRBV10-3 and TRBJ2-7; a possible D gene is TRBD1 (6 bases). The length of the CDR3 is 12 residues. V lost 5 bases and J 4 bases, leaving 9 bases between the germline ends. Germline CDR1 is ENHRY and CDR2 is SYGVKD. The CDR3 sequence is CAISRQEYEQYF. The CDR3 region has the DNA TGTGCCATCAGTCGACAGGAATACGAGCAGTACTTC.

The chain couples TRBV10-3 to TRBJ1-2; no definite D call. The CDR3 totals 14 residues. V was cut by 3 bases and J by 0 bases, with 8 bases left in between. The germline V gene has CDR1 ENHRY and CDR2 SYGVKD. The CDR3 region is CAISDWATNYGYTF. The CDR3 DNA sequence: TGTGCCATCAGTGATTGGGCAACTAACTATGGCTACACCTTC.

CDR3 in amino acids: CASSSDRASYYGYTF. The CDR3 DNA sequence: TGTGCCAGCAGCTCAGACAGGGCTTCGTACTATGGCTACACCTTC. The chain couples TRBV7-2 to TRBJ1-2; 7 bases agree with TRBD1. With 4 bases clipped from V and 3 bases from J, the junction kept 8 bases outside the gene matches. Germline V gives CDR1 SGHTA, CDR2 FQGNSA. The CDR3 runs to 15 residues.

This chain connects TRBV6-5 to TRBJ2-7; TRBD2 matches at 8 bases. Germline V gene data show CDR1 as MNHEY and CDR2 as SVGAGI. The CDR3 extends over 14 amino acids. The J segment lost 0 bases and the V segment lost 8 bases, leaving 6 bases of the junction unmatched. DNA of the CDR3: TGTGCCAGCCCCGGGGGGGGTTCCTCCTACGAGCAGTACTTC. It is translated as CASPGGGSSYEQYF.

The chain carries TRBV7-6 and TRBJ2-7, with 8 nucleotides matching TRBD1. The ends lost 5 bases at V and 3 bases at J; junction bases unmatched: 6. From germline, CDR1 is SGHVS and CDR2 FNYEAQ. This CDR3 is 14 amino acids long. This CDR3 reads CASSQLTGGYEQYF. DNA of the CDR3: TGTGCCAGCAGCCAACTAACAGGGGGCTACGAGCAGTACTTC.

The CDR3 DNA reads TGTGCCAGCAGCCCATGGACAGGGGGCTTTTTCGCCGGGGAGCTGTTTTTT. Its translation: CASSPWTGGFFAGELFF. This sequence joins TRBV13 and TRBJ2-2, with 11 bases identical to TRBD1. Germline V gives CDR1 PRHDT, CDR2 FYEKMQ (reference sequence). The CDR3 consists of 17 residues. V was clipped by 5 bases and J by 6 bases; unmatched bases: 11.

V and J are TRBV3-1 (or the pseudogene TRBV3-2) and TRBJ1-1; the D gene is possibly TRBD1 (6 bases). The CDR3 is made up of 13 amino acids. Trimming left V 4 bases short and J 7 bases short, with 13 bases between. CDR1 is LGHDT and CDR2 is YNNKEL in the germline V gene (reference sequence). The CDR3 DNA sequence: TGTGCCAGCAGCCTGGGGGGGGGCAATGAAGCTTTCTTT. It codes for CASSLGGGNEAFF.

The chain is built from TRBV14 and TRBJ2-1; 7 positions agree with TRBD2. The ends lost 3 bases at V and 3 bases at J; junction bases unmatched: 8. CDR3 size: 16 residues. The V gene's germline CDR1 is SGHDN and CDR2 FVKESK. CDR3 nucleotide sequence: TGTGCCAGCAGCCAGACGGGACTAATAATCTACAATGAGCAGTTCTTC. It codes for CASSQTGLIIYNEQFF. The full variable domain, completed using reference TRBV14 and TRBJ2-1, is EAGVTQFPSHSVIEKGQTVTLRCDPISGHDNLYWYRRVMGKEIKFLLHFVKESKQDESGMPNNRFLAERTGGTYSTLKVQPAELEDSGVYFCASSQTGLIIYNEQFFGPGTRLTVL.

This sequence joins TRBV5-4 and TRBJ1-1; possibly TRBD1 for D (6 bases). Germline-derived CDR1 and CDR2 are SGHNT and YYREEE (reference sequence). The CDR3 covers 13 residues. Trimming pared 2 bases from V and 8 bases from J, leaving 13 bases between. The CDR3 DNA reads TGTGCCAGCAGCTTCATACAAGGGACAGAAGCTTTCTTT. Translation gives CASSFIQGTEAFF. The variable domain in full, with the rest retrieved from reference TRBV5-4 and TRBJ1-1, is ETGVTQSPTHLIKTRGQQVTLRCSSQSGHNTVSWYQQALGQGPQFIFQYYREEENGRGNFPPRFSGLQFPNYSSELNVNALELDDSALYLCASSFIQGTEAFFGQGTRLTVV.

A few counts support this clone. The rearrangement links TRBV5-1 to TRBJ2-1; tentative D call: TRBD2 (5 bases). CDR3 length: 17 amino acids. Germline values: CDR1 SGHRS, CDR2 YFSETQ. V lost 1 base, J lost 5 bases, and 19 bases lay in between. CDR3 DNA: TGCGCCAGCAGCTTGAAATTCTGGCGGGCGAGTAACAATGAGCAGTTCTTC. It codes for CASSLKFWRASNNEQFF.

Of note for this clone: The sample contains more than one DNA sequence encoding this CDR3. The J gene is TRBJ1-2, the V gene TRBV28; unclear D gene. Germline CDR1 MDHEN, CDR2 SYDVKM. With 4 bases removed from V and 4 bases from J, the gap between germline ends came to 4 bases. This CDR3 is 11 amino acids long. CDR3 nucleotides: TGTGCCAGCAGTTCATCCTATGGCTACACCTTC. Translation: CASSSSYGYTF.

V gene TRBV4-3 combines with J gene TRBJ1-3, with D unresolved. The CDR3 is 14 residues long. V shed 1 base and J shed 0 bases, with 4 bases lying between them. Germline V gives CDR1 LGHNA, CDR2 YSLEER. The CDR3 region is CASSQVSSGNTIYF. The DNA of the CDR3 is TGCGCCAGCAGCCAAGTCAGCTCTGGAAACACCATATATTTT.

The chain couples TRBV7-2 to TRBJ2-7, with TRBD1 identical over 10 bases. Germline CDR1 is SGHTA and CDR2 is FQGNSA. Losses at the gene ends were 4 bases for V and 5 bases for J; bases not matched to a gene: 8. CDR3 length: 15 residues. The chain's CDR3 is CASSSRQGAFDEQYF. In DNA form, the CDR3 reads TGTGCCAGCAGCTCCCGACAGGGGGCGTTCGACGAGCAGTACTTC.

The chain links TRBV29-1 to TRBJ1-1; 8 bases are a match to TRBD1. Germline values: CDR1 SQVTM, CDR2 ANQGSEA. J lost 8 bases, V lost 6 bases, and 2 bases had no gene match. CDR3 length: 10 amino acids. CDR3 in DNA: TGCAGCGTCCGGACAGGGGAAGCTTTCTTT. Amino acid sequence: CSVRTGEAFF.

The chain recombines TRBV7-2 with TRBJ2-1; 8 nucleotides match TRBD2. The CDR3 consists of 17 residues. Germline CDR1 SGHTA, CDR2 FQGNSA. V was pared by 5 bases and J by 3 bases, with 12 bases of the junction left unmatched. CDR3 DNA: TGTGCCAGCAGCGGACGGAATAGCGGGGCCCGCTACAATGAGCAGTTCTTC. This encodes CASSGRNSGARYNEQFF. The full variable domain, rest sourced from reference TRBV7-2 and TRBJ2-1, is GAGVSQSPSNKVTEKGKDVELRCDPISGHTALYWYRQSLGQGLEFLIYFQGNSAPDKSGLPSDRFSAERTGGSVSTLTIQRTQQEDSAVYLCASSGRNSGARYNEQFFGPGTRLTVL.

V is TRBV5-1 and J is TRBJ1-4; a weak D match, TRBD1 (6 bases). The germline V gene has CDR1 SGHRS and CDR2 YFSETQ. There are 15 residues in the CDR3. V lost 3 bases, J lost 3 bases, and 12 bases lay in between. DNA for the CDR3: TGCGCCAGCAGCTCCCGGGAGGGGGCTAATGAAAAACTGTTTTTT. Its protein is CASSSREGANEKLFF.

This chain connects TRBV4-1 to TRBJ2-3; the match to TRBD2 covers 10 bases. This CDR3 has 20 residues. Trimming cost V 0 bases and J 8 bases; bases outside gene matches: 20. Germline CDR1 reads MGHRA; CDR2 reads YSYEKL. The CDR3 sequence: CASSQEELSSGGPLKGTQYF. CDR3 DNA: TGCGCCAGCAGCCAAGAGGAATTGTCTAGCGGGGGCCCGCTTAAGGGTACGCAGTATTTT.

The chain links TRBV6-5 to TRBJ2-7; TRBD1 matches 11 bases. Trimming removed 11 bases from V and 4 bases from J; junction bases left unmatched: 10. CDR1 is MNHEY, CDR2 SVGAGI, per germline. This CDR3 spans 14 amino acids. The CDR3 nucleotides read TGTGCCTCCGGCGTGGGACAGGGGGTTTACGAGCAGTACTTC. It translates to CASGVGQGVYEQYF.

This clone was seen once. This sequence joins TRBV4-3 and TRBJ2-5; D perhaps matches TRBD1 (6 bases). CDR3 size: 14 residues. Germline CDR1 reads LGHNA; CDR2 reads YSLEER. Trimming took 3 bases from V and 3 from J, leaving 11 bases between them. The CDR3 protein is CASSHTGNEETQYF. CDR3 DNA: TGCGCCAGCAGCCATACAGGGAATGAAGAGACCCAGTACTTC.

This chain uses TRBV24-1 with TRBJ1-2; D unresolved. The length of the CDR3 is 14 residues. Trimming removed 4 bases from V and 8 bases from J, with 16 bases in between. CDR1 is KGHDR, CDR2 SFDVKD, per germline. CDR3 region: CATSDVTEGEGYTF. The CDR3 nucleotides read TGTGCCACCAGTGACGTGACGGAGGGAGAGGGCTACACCTTC.

The J gene is TRBJ2-1, the V gene TRBV28, with 7 bases fitting TRBD2. CDR3 length: 16 residues. Trimming at V came to 5 bases and at J to 4 bases, leaving 11 bases not matched to a gene. Germline values: CDR1 MDHEN, CDR2 SYDVKM. The CDR3 DNA reads TGTGCCAGCAGTCCCATGACTAACGGGGGGTACAATGAGCAGTTCTTC. Translating it yields CASSPMTNGGYNEQFF.

V usage is TRBV29-1 and J usage is TRBJ1-1; 10 positions agree with TRBD1. After removal of 6 bases from V and 4 bases from J, the junction contained 5 bases not matched to a gene. The CDR3 is made up of 13 amino acids. The germline V gene encodes CDR1 SQVTM and CDR2 ANQGSEA. CDR3 protein: CSVGWTGGTEAFF. Written as DNA, the CDR3 is TGCAGCGTGGGTTGGACAGGGGGCACTGAAGCTTTCTTT.

The J gene is TRBJ1-5, the V gene TRBV19; possibly TRBD1 for D (5 bases). The CDR3 extends over 15 amino acids. CDR1 and CDR2 from the germline V gene are LNHDA and SQIVND (reference sequence). The V end lost 5 bases, the J end lost 1 base, and 12 bases lay between the germline ends. The CDR3 DNA sequence: TGTGCCAGTAGTTGGTCAGGGCAGAGCAATCAGCCCCAGCATTTT. Amino acid sequence: CASSWSGQSNQPQHF.

The chain uses TRBV12-3 or TRBV12-4 and TRBJ2-7; the D is unclear. Trimming cost V 4 bases and J 0 bases, with 4 bases left between them. This CDR3 contains 12 residues. In nucleotides, the CDR3 is TGTGCCAGCAGTTACACCTCCTACGAGCAGTACTTC. It encodes CASSYTSYEQYF.

V usage is TRBV20-1 and J usage is TRBJ2-3; a weak D match, TRBD1 (5 bases). Germline CDR1 is DFQATT and CDR2 is SNEGSKA (reference sequence). Trimming stripped 5 bases from V and 9 bases from J, with 9 bases between. The CDR3 sequence is 10 residues long. CDR3 amino acids: CSAGQGTQYF. In nucleotides, the CDR3 is TGCAGTGCTGGCCAGGGAACGCAGTATTTT.

The CDR3 nucleotides are TGTGCCAGCATGAGGGAGATAACCGAAAAACTGTTTTTT. Translated: CASMREITEKLFF. V is TRBV2 and J is TRBJ1-4; D gene unclear. CDR3 length equals 13 residues. Germline assignment: CDR1 SNHLY and CDR2 FYNNEI. V was trimmed by 7 bases and J by 8 bases, leaving 14 bases between them.

This chain links TRBV10-3 with TRBJ1-2; no clear D gene. Germline V gives CDR1 ENHRY, CDR2 SYGVKD. The CDR3 has 14 amino acids. V was shortened by 3 bases and J by 7 bases, with 15 bases between the two germline ends. The CDR3 DNA is TGTGCCATCAGTGATTCAAGAGGGCAGCTTGGCTACACCTTC. It yields the protein CAISDSRGQLGYTF.

This chain joins TRBV28 and TRBJ2-4; tentative D call: TRBD2 (6 bases). Deletions cut 8 bases from V and 3 bases from J, with 14 bases between. This CDR3 region has 14 residues. Per the germline V gene, CDR1 is MDHEN and CDR2 is SYDVKM. CDR3 protein: CASGLVGGKNIQYF. The CDR3 region has the DNA TGTGCCAGCGGCCTCGTCGGGGGCAAAAACATTCAGTACTTC.